This section outlines one T cell receptor (delta chain) sequence together with its context. This clone was seen only a few times. There is no known antigen for this receptor. A far larger clone is one nucleotide away, so this likely arose from a read error. This CDR3 is also generated by other DNA sequences in the sample. Libraries were built with multiplex PCR. Instrument used: Illumina MiSeq. Each sorted gammadelta T cell sample was sequenced for both the TCR gamma (TRG) and TCR delta (TRD) chains. The authors processed their data as follows. Repertoire analyses included clonotype tree plots, accumulated frequency of the top 20 clonotypes, diversity index (DI) and D75 metrics. After TCRdb called clones again from the public reads with CATT, rows with identical DNA were merged. The V and J calls and clone size come from TCRdb's table, not from the authors' own analysis. The sample table shows about 93,000 delta-chain clones, and 0.95% to 1% are seen once. The ten largest clones capture just under 10% of the sample.

This specimen belongs to a study of γδ T cells in repeated Plasmodium falciparum infection (dated by TCRdb to about 2021). About the study as a whole: Malian children exposed to intense seasonal malaria transmission were enrolled in the natural-infection arm and compared with Australian children matched for age and gender. In the study, the shaping of the human gammadelta T cell repertoire by repeated Plasmodium falciparum infection was examined using natural infection in Mali and controlled human malaria infection. Samples from controlled-infection subjects were taken at baseline, just before selected infections, and 21 days after each infection. Several malaria-naive U.S. adults underwent four controlled human malaria infections by bites from P. falciparum NF54-infected Anopheles stephensi mosquitoes over 644 days. Malian gammadelta TCR repertoires were analysed cross-sectionally in periods with no transmission and longitudinally across episodes of acute febrile malaria. Points the paper makes about the study in general: Compared with the repertoires of Australian children, the Vdelta2-negative gammadelta TCR repertoires of Malian children appeared more clonally expanded, less diverse and less shared. In Vdelta2-negative gammadelta TCR repertoires, which were largely Vdelta1+, repeated controlled infections appeared to drive waves of new clonotype selection. The Malian cohort came from a small rural village of predominantly one ethnic group, limiting generalizability. Vgamma9/Vdelta2+ TCR repertoires showed a highly stable polyclonal repertoire over time and infection, with many inter-individual overlapping TCRgamma sequences. Analysis of inter-individual variability in gammadelta T cell responses was limited by the small size of the controlled-infection cohort.

Reading the germline V gene gives CDR1 TSWWSYY and CDR2 QGS. V loses 2 bases, J loses 0 bases, and the germline ends lie 19 bases apart. The CDR3 starts with the cysteine, ends with the phenylalanine, and has 18 residues. Left in the record is the CDR3 DNA by itself, 54 bases read in frame from the first base. Vgamma9/Vdelta2+ and Vdelta2-negative gammadelta T cell populations were flow-sorted from peripheral blood mononuclear cells for bulk TCR repertoire analysis. The V gene is TRDV1 and the J gene is TRDJ1, with the D gene too uncertain to name. This clonotype was obtained from a pool of human donors (malaria-infected and uninfected, not separated). Sequences were obtained from gamma-delta T cells from blood. The base sequence is TGTGCTCTTGGGGAAGCCCTAGGGGTGGAGAGGCACACCGATAAACTCATCTTT. This translates into CALGEALGVERHTDKLIF.